This T cell receptor beta chain was captured in a study of OX40 agonist ivuxolimab in advanced cancers. This CDR3 has 20 amino acids. Trimming cost V 7 bases and J 0 bases; bases outside gene matches: 18. CDR1 MDHEN and CDR2 SYDVKM come from the germline V gene. This clone was seen a few times. Some clones are missing from TCRdb's copy, which holds only in-frame ones; the method was immunoSEQ multiplex PCR. This table holds approximately 67,000 clones, 83% found once. The material sequenced was CD4+ or CD8+ T cells sorted from blood, taken in a trial of the OX40 agonist ivuxolimab. The chain has TRBV28 and TRBJ2-5, with 12 bases matching TRBD2. The origin of this receptor is an adult with an advanced solid tumor such as melanoma, head and neck, liver or kidney cancer. CDR3 residues: CASTTAGLAGLRRYQETQYF. The CDR3, as DNA: TGTGCCAGCACCACTGCCGGACTAGCGGGACTTCGCCGGTACCAAGAGACCCAGTACTTC.